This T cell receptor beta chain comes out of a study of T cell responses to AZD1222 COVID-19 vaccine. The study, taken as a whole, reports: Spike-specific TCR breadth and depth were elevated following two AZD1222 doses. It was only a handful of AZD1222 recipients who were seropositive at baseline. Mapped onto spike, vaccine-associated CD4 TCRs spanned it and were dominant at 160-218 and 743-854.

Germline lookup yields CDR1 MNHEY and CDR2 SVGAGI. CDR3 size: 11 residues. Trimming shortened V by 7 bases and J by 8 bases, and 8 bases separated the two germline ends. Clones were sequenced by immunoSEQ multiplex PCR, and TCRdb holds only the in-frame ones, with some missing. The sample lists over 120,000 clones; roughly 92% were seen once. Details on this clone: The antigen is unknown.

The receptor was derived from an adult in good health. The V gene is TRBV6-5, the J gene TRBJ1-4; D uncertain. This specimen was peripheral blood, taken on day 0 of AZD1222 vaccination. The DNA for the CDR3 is TGTGCCAGCAAGACGGACGAAAAACTGTTTTTT. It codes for CASKTDEKLFF.